This TCR beta chain was sequenced during a study of persistence of HIV-infected CD4 T cells. Study context: Two participants gave one leukapheresis sample; others gave up to about 180 mL blood repeatedly.

The immunoSEQ assay was version 4, run in survey mode. TCRdb's table, derived via immunoSEQ multiplex PCR, lists solely in-frame clones and lacks some. Of more than 30,000 clones listed, 82% are singletons. An overlapping HIV-1 Gag peptide pool stimulated these cells at 0.95 to 1 ug/peptide/mL. Memory cells lacking CD40L and CD69 with high CD45RO were sorted. Details on this clone: Its antigen is not known.

This specimen consisted of cultured CD4+ T cells from PBMCs, obtained from a patient who received antiretroviral therapy. This clonotype was sampled from an adult with HIV. The donor label of this sample is uncertain.

The CDR3 DNA reads as TGTGCCAGCAGCCAAGATACTCAGCCCCAGCATTTT. Residues: CASSQDTQPQHF. The chain recombines TRBV3-1 (or the pseudogene TRBV3-2) with TRBJ1-5, with no clear D. Germline V lookup: CDR1 LGHDT, CDR2 YNNKEL (reference sequence). V lost 0 bases, J lost 6 bases, and 3 bases lay in between. The CDR3 has 12 residues.